This record covers a single T cell receptor beta chain. The table lists this clone with a few counts. No cognate antigen has been identified for it. Per-base qualities were not stored, and no clone one base away is much larger. The sample originates from a study of blood T cell repertoires in COVID-19 (dated by TCRdb to the early 2020s). Background for the entire study: The collaborator samples originated in the United States, Italy and Spain and spanned the acute and convalescent phases of COVID-19. Subjects who had been exposed to COVID-19, were actively infected with it, or had recovered from it provided the deeply sampled blood TCRbeta repertoires that made up the dataset. The prospective study material was composed of cDNA or gDNA derived from T cells, B-cell-depleted T cells, or PBMCs. Where available, HLA class I and class II types were taken from metadata supplied by the sample provider and were not determined by assay-based typing. The repertoires were released in a freely available public database meant as a resource for research on the immune response to SARS-CoV-2. Samples came from the ongoing ImmuneRACE study (first 160 participants) plus 1,254 subjects from 6 global collaborators. The sample metadata nearly always contained a de-identified subject ID, COVID-19 status, age in years and sex.

Study-wide findings and limitations: Clinical and demographic metadata were provided uncurated, with the amount varying by source and participant.

Enrolling through a virtual design, the prospective study's participants ranged in age from roughly 18 to 90 years and lived across roughly 23 United States geographic areas. Cohort assignment in the prospective study relied on participant-reported clinical history from a screening survey and a study questionnaire. In the prospective study, mobile phlebotomists collected whole blood, serum and a nasopharyngeal or oropharyngeal swab from each participant. Participants in the prospective study had the option to provide additional blood draws and questionnaires over an approximately 2-month period. Before DNA extraction, blood samples from the prospective study were shipped at room temperature or frozen. TCRbeta CDR3 regions were amplified from genomic DNA by means of the immunoSEQ Assay, a bias-controlled multiplex PCR. In the authors' own workflow: The number of nucleated cells in each sample was estimated from the amplification of reference gene primers within the assay. To quantify the absolute abundance of each unique TCRbeta CDR3 rearrangement, sequence reads were collapsed and filtered. Productive Simpson clonality was computed per sample as the square root of Simpson's diversity index over productive rearrangements. What TCRdb holds here is the immuneACCESS table cut down to in-frame rearrangements. Part of the clones is not present; checked against another copy, under half of the missing clones reflect an unresolved V gene, and the others are unexplained. V and J calls and clone size are given by that table; D and trimming were obtained from the DNA. This sample comprises 200,000 to 250,000 clones, 85% to 90% of them detected only once. Around 15% of the sample is taken by the ten largest.

V is trimmed back by 3 bases and J by 5 bases, and the junction contains 5 bases that no gene match accounts for. The germline V gene gives CDR1 as SGHRS and CDR2 as YFSETQ. The CDR3 spans 15 residues, from the cysteine through the phenylalanine. CDR3 DNA only is kept here, 45 bases in frame from base 1. The chain employs TRBV5-1 and TRBJ1-2, with TRBD1 identical over 12 junction bases. The sequence was collected from a woman aged 45-65 years with acute COVID-19. The specimen was PBMCs or T cells enriched from blood (not recorded which). DNA sequence: TGCGCCAGCAGCTCGGGACAGGGGGCCGGTTATGGCTACACCTTC. It is translated as CASSSGQGAGYGYTF.